What follows is one T cell receptor beta chain and its context. This record comes from a study of blood T cells in healthy people across ages. Through a sample-barcoded 5' primer and a J-beta primer mix, a second PCR was run for roughly 6 to 11 cycles. From the 5' RACE reads, TCRdb called clonotypes with MiXCR, one entry per CDR3 protein. The table records 700,000 to 950,000 distinct CDR3 sequences, approximately 43% of them present only once. The trim removed 6 bases at V and 7 bases at J, leaving 8 bases unmatched. The germline V gene encodes CDR1 MNHNY and CDR2 SVGAGI (reference sequence). The CDR3 totals 14 residues.

The chain joins TRBV6-6 to TRBJ1-4; 7 positions agree with TRBD1. The origin of this receptor is a woman aged 60 to 75 in good health. Sequencing input: blood. This CDR3 is CASRGEGALEKLFF. The CDR3 coding sequence is TGTGCCAGCAGGGGGGAGGGGGCCCTTGAAAAACTGTTTTTT.